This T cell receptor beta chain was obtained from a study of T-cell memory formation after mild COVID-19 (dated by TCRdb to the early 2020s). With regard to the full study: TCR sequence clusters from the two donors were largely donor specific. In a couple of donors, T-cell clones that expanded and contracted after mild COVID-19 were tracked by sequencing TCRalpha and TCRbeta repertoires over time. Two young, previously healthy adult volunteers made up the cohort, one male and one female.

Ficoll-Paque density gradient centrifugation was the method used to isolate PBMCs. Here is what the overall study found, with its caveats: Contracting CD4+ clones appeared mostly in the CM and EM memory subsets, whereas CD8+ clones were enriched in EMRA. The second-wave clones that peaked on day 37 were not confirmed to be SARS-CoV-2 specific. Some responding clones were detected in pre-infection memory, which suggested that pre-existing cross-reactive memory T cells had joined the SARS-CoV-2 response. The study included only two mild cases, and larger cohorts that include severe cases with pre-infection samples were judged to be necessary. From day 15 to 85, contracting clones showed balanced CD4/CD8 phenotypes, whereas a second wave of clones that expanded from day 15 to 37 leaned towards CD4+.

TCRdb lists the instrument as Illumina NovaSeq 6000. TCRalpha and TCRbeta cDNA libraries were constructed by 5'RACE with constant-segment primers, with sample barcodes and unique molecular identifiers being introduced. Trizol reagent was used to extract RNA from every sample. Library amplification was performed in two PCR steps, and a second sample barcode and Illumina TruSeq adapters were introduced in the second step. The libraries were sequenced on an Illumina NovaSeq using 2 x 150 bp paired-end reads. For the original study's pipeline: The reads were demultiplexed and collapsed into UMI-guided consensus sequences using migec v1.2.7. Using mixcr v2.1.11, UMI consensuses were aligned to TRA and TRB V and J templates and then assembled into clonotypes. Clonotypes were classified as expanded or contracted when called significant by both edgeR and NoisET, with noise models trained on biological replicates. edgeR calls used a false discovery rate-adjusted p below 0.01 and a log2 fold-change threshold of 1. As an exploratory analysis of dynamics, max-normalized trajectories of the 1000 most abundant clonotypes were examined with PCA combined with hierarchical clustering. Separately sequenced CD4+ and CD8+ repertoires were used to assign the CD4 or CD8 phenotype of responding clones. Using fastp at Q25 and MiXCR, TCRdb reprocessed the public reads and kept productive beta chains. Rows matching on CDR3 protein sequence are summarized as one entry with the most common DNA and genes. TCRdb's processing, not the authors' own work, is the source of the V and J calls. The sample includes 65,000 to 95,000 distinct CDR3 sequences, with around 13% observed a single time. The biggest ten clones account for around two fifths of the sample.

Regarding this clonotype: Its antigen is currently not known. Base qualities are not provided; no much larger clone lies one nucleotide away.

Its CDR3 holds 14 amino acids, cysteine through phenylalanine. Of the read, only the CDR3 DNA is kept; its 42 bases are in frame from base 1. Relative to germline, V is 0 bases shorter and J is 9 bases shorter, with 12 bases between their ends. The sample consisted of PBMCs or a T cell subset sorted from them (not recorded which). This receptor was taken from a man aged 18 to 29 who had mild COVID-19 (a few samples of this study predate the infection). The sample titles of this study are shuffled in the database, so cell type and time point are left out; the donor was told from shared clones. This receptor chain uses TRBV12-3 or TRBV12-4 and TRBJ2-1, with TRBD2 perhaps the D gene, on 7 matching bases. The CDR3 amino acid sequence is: CASSLAGGPGEQFF. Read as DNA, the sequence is TGTGCCAGCAGTTTAGCGGGGGGGCCGGGTGAGCAGTTCTTC.